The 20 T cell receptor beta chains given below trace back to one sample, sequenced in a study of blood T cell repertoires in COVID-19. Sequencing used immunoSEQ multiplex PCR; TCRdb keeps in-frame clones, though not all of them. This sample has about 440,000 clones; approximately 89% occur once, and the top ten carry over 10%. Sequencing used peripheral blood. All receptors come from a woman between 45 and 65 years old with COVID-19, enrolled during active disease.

CDR3 nucleotide sequence: TGTGCCAGCTCACCACTGGGGGCGGTCGGCCCGGATACGCAGTATTTT. Encoded protein: CASSPLGAVGPDTQYF. The rearrangement joins TRBV18 to TRBJ2-3, with D tentatively TRBD1 (6 bases). The ends were cut back, 1 base at V and 6 bases at J, with 17 bases in the middle. This CDR3 comprises 16 residues. The germline V gene encodes CDR1 KGHSH and CDR2 LQKENI.

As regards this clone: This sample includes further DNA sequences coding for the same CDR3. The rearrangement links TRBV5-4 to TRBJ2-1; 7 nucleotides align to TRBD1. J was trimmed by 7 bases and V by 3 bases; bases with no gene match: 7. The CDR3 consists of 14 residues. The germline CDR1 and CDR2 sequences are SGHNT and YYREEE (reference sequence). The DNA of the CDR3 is TGTGCCAGCAGCTCCCGGGACAGATTGAATGAGCAGTTCTTC. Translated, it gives CASSSRDRLNEQFF.

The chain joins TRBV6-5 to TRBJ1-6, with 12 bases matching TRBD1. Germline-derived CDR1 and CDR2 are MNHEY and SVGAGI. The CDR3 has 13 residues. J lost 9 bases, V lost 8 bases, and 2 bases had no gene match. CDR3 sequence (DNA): TGTGCCAGCGCGGGACAGGGGGCTTCACCCCTCCACTTT. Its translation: CASAGQGASPLHF.

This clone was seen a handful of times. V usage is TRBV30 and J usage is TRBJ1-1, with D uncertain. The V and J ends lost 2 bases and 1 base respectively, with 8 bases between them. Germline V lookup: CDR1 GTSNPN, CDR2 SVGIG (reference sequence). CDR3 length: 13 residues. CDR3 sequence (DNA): TGTGCCTGGAGTCTTTCAGGGAACACTGAAGCTTTCTTT. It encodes CAWSLSGNTEAFF.

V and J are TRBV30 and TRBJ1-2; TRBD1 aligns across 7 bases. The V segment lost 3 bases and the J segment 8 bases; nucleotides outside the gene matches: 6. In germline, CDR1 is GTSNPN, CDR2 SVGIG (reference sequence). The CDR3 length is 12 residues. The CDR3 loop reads CAWRQGQAGYTF. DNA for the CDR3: TGTGCCTGGAGACAGGGGCAAGCAGGCTACACCTTC. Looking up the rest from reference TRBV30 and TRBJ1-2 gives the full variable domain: SQTIHQWPATLVQPVGSPLSLECTVEGTSNPNLYWYRQAAGRGLQLLFYSVGIGQISSEVPQNLSASRPQDRQFILSSKKLLLSDSGFYLCAWRQGQAGYTFGSGTRLTVV.

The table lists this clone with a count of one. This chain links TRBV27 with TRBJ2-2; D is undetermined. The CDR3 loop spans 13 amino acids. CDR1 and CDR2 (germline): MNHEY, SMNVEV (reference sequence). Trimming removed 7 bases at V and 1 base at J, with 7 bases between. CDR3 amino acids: CASTSGNTGELFF. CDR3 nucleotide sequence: TGTGCCAGCACCTCGGGGAACACCGGGGAGCTGTTTTTT.

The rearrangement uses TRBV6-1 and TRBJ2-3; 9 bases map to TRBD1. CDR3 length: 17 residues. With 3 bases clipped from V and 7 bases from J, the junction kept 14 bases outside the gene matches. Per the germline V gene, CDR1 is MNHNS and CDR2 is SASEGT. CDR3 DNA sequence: TGTGCCAGCAGTGATCTTCTTAGACAGGGGGTGGTTAATACGCAGTATTTT. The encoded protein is CASSDLLRQGVVNTQYF.

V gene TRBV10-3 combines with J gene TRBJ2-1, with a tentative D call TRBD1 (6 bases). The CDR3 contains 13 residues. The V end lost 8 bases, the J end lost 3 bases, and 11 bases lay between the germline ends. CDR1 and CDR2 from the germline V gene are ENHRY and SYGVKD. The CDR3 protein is CAIRAGDYNEQFF. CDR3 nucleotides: TGTGCCATCCGGGCAGGGGACTACAATGAGCAGTTCTTC.

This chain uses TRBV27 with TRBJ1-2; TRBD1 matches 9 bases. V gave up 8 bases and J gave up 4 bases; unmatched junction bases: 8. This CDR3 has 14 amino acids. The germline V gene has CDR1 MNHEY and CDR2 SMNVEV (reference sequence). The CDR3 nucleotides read TGTGCCAGCCGAACAACAGGGGGCAGCTATGGCTACACCTTC. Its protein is CASRTTGGSYGYTF.

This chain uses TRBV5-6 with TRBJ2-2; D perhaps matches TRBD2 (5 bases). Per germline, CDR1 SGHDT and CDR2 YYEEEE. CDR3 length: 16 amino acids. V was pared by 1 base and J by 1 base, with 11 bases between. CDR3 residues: CASSLTGKGNTGELFF. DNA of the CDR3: TGTGCCAGCAGCTTGACGGGGAAGGGGAACACCGGGGAGCTGTTTTTT.

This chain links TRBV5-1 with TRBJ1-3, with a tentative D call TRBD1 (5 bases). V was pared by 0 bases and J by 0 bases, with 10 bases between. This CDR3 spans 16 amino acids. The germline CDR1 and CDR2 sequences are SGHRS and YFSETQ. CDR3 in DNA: TGCGCCAGCAGCTTGGATACAGGTAGCTCTGGAAACACCATATATTTT. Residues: CASSLDTGSSGNTIYF. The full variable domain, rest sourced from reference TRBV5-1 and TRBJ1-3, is KAGVTQTPRYLIKTRGQQVTLSCSPISGHRSVSWYQQTPGQGLQFLFEYFSETQRNKGNFPGRFSGRQFSNSRSEMNVSTLELGDSALYLCASSLDTGSSGNTIYFGEGSWLTVV.

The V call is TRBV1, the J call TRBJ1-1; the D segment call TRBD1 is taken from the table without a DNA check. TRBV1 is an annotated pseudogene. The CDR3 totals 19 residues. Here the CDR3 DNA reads TGCACCAGCAGCCAAGACCCCGGCCAGGGTATAGGCATGAACACTGAAGCTTTCTTT. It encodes CTSSQDPGQGIGMNTEAFF.

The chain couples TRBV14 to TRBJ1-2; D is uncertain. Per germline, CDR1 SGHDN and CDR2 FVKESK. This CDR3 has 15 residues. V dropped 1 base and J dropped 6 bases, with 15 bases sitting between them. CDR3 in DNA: TGTGCCAGCAGCCAAGCTTACAGTTTCTTTAATGGCTACACCTTC. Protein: CASSQAYSFFNGYTF.

CDR3 coding DNA: TGTGCCAGCAGTGGAGGGACAGGTGATCCCAAAGGGGTTCTTGGCTACACCTTC. Translated: CASSGGTGDPKGVLGYTF. The J gene is TRBJ1-2, the V gene TRBV27; 8 bases line up with TRBD1. The germline CDR1 and CDR2 sequences are MNHEY and SMNVEV (reference sequence). The CDR3 consists of 18 residues. After removal of 5 bases from V and 7 bases from J, the junction contained 21 bases not matched to a gene.

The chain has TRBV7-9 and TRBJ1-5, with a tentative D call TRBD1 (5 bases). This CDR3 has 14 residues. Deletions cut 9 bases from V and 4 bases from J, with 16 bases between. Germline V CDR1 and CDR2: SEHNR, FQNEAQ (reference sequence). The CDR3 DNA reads TGTGCCAGTGTGGGTACAGGCTCAAATCAGCCCCAGCATTTT. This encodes CASVGTGSNQPQHF.

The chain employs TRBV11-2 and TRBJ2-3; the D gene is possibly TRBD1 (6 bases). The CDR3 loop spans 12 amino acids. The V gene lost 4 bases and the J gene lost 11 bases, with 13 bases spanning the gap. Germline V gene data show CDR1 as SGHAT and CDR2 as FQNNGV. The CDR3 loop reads CASSSLGGKQYF. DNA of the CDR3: TGTGCCAGCAGCTCCTTAGGGGGAAAGCAGTATTTT.

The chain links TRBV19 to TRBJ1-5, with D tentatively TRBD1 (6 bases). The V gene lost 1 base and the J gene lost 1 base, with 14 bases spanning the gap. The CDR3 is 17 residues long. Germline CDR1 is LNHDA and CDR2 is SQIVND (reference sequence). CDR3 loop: CASSIGPQGSSNQPQHF. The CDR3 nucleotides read TGTGCCAGTAGTATAGGTCCACAGGGATCCAGCAATCAGCCCCAGCATTTT. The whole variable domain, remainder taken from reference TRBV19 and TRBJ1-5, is DGGITQSPKYLFRKEGQNVTLSCEQNLNHDAMYWYRQDPGQGLRLIYYSQIVNDFQKGDIAEGYSVSREKKESFPLTVTSAQKNPTAFYLCASSIGPQGSSNQPQHFGDGTRLSIL.

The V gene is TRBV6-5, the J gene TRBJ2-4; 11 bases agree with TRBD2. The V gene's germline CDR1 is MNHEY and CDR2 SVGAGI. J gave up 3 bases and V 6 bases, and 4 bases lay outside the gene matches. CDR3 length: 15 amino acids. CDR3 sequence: CASSPGTSGKNIQYF. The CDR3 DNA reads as TGTGCCAGCAGCCCCGGGACTAGCGGCAAAAACATTCAGTACTTC.

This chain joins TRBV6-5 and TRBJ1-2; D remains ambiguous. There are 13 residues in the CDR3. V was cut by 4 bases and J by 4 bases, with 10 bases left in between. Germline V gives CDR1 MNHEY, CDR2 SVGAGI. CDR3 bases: TGTGCCAGCAGTTCTATTCCCGGCTATGGCTACACCTTC. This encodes CASSSIPGYGYTF.

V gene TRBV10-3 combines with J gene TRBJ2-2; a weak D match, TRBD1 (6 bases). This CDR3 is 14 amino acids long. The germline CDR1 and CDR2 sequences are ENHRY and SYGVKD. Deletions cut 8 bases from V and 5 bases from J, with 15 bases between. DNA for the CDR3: TGTGCCATCGGTAGTATAGGGGGAACCGGGGAGCTGTTTTTT. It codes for CAIGSIGGTGELFF.